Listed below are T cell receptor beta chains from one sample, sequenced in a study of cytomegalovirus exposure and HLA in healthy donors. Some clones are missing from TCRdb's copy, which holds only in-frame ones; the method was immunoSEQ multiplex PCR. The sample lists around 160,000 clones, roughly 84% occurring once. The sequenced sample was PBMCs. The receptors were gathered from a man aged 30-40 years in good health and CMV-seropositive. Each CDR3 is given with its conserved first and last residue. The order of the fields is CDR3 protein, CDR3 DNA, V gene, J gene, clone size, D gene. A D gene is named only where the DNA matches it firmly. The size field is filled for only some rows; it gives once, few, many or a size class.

CDR3: CASSRGQGISYEQYF
DNA: TGCGCCAGCAGCCGTGGACAGGGGATCTCCTACGAGCAGTACTTC
V: TRBV5-1
J: TRBJ2-7
size: .
D: TRBD1

CDR3: CASSQDTRVQYEQYF
DNA: TGCGCCAGCAGCCAAGACACCAGGGTGCAATACGAGCAGTACTTC
V: TRBV4-3
J: TRBJ2-7
size: .
D: .

CDR3: CASSPRTRGTEAFF
DNA: TGTGCCAGTAGTCCGCGGACGCGGGGAACTGAAGCTTTCTTT
V: TRBV19
J: TRBJ1-1
size: .
D: .

CDR3: CASSASGTGFYEQYF
DNA: TGTGCCAGCAGCGCGTCCGGGACAGGGTTCTACGAGCAGTACTTC
V: TRBV9
J: TRBJ2-7
size: .
D: TRBD1

CDR3: CASSPPPGETQYF
DNA: TGTGCCAGCTCACCACCCCCAGGCGAGACCCAGTACTTC
V: TRBV18
J: TRBJ2-5
size: .
D: .

CDR3: CASSYSRQNYGYTF
DNA: TGTGCCAGCAGTTACTCGCGGCAGAACTATGGCTACACCTTC
V: TRBV6-5
J: TRBJ1-2
size: .
D: .

CDR3: CASSLRTGQGETQYF
DNA: TGTGCCAGCAGCTTGAGGACGGGGCAGGGGGAGACCCAGTACTTC
V: TRBV6-1
J: TRBJ2-5
size: .
D: .

CDR3: CASSLRGNQPQHF
DNA: TGTGCCAGCAGCTTACGGGGCAATCAGCCCCAGCATTTT
V: TRBV7-2
J: TRBJ1-5
size: .
D: .

CDR3: CASSETSGDYNEQFF
DNA: TGTGCCAGCAGTGAGACTAGCGGGGATTACAATGAGCAGTTCTTC
V: TRBV2
J: TRBJ2-1
size: .
D: TRBD2

CDR3: CAWRTQGRSYTF
DNA: TGTGCCTGGAGAACACAGGGGCGTAGCTACACCTTC
V: TRBV30
J: TRBJ1-2
size: few
D: TRBD1

CDR3: CASIFTTSGRDRETQYF
DNA: TGTGCCAGCATCTTTACGACTAGCGGGAGAGATCGGGAGACCCAGTACTTC
V: TRBV7-9
J: TRBJ2-5
size: .
D: TRBD2

CDR3: CAIRQGWKDYGYTF
DNA: TGTGCCATCAGACAGGGATGGAAGGACTATGGCTACACCTTC
V: TRBV10-3
J: TRBJ1-2
size: .
D: .

CDR3: CASSAGGLAYGYTF
DNA: TGTGCCAGCAGTGCAGGGGGCCTAGCCTATGGCTACACCTTC
V: TRBV25-1
J: TRBJ1-2
size: .
D: TRBD1

CDR3: CASSQDSIGNDQPQHF
DNA: TGCGCCAGCAGCCAAGATAGTATCGGGAATGATCAGCCCCAGCATTTT
V: TRBV4-1
J: TRBJ1-5
size: .
D: .

CDR3: CAISESWDKSTDTQYF
DNA: TGTGCCATCAGTGAGTCCTGGGACAAGTCCACAGATACGCAGTATTTT
V: TRBV10-3
J: TRBJ2-3
size: few
D: .

CDR3: CASGTSRETQYF
DNA: TGTGCCAGCGGGACTAGCCGAGAGACCCAGTACTTC
V: TRBV6-5
J: TRBJ2-5
size: .
D: TRBD2

CDR3: CASSRSANEKLFF
DNA: TGTGCCAGCAGCCGGAGTGCTAATGAAAAACTGTTTTTT
V: TRBV2
J: TRBJ1-4
size: .
D: .

CDR3: CASSSGGLNTEAFF
DNA: TGTGCCAGCAGTTCAGGGGGCTTGAACACTGAAGCTTTCTTT
V: TRBV28
J: TRBJ1-1
size: .
D: TRBD1

CDR3: CASSLTGGYGYTF
DNA: TGTGCCAGCAGCCTTACAGGGGGCTATGGCTACACCTTC
V: TRBV14
J: TRBJ1-2
size: few
D: TRBD1

CDR3: CSAGQYNEQFF
DNA: TGCAGTGCTGGACAGTACAATGAGCAGTTCTTC
V: TRBV20-1
J: TRBJ2-1
size: .
D: .

CDR3: CASRPGDDRRGGYTF
DNA: TGTGCCAGCAGACCCGGTGACGACAGGCGCGGTGGCTACACCTTC
V: TRBV6-6
J: TRBJ1-2
size: .
D: .

CDR3: CTSSQDRFDRGVGNTGELFF
DNA: TGCACCAGCAGCCAAGATAGATTCGACAGGGGCGTAGGGAACACCGGGGAGCTGTTTTTT
V: TRBV1
J: TRBJ2-2
size: .
D: .

CDR3: CSVQRLTEAFF
DNA: TGCAGCGTTCAGCGACTCACTGAAGCTTTCTTT
V: TRBV29-1
J: TRBJ1-1
size: .
D: .

CDR3: CASSYSVGGVEGYTF
DNA: TGTGCCAGCAGTTACAGCGTCGGCGGAGTGGAAGGCTACACCTTC
V: TRBV6-5
J: TRBJ1-2
size: .
D: .

CDR3: CASSLAQTDTEAFF
DNA: TGTGCCAGCAGCTTAGCGCAGACAGACACTGAAGCTTTCTTT
V: TRBV7-2
J: TRBJ1-1
size: .
D: .

CDR3: CASSPQAGHNEQFF
DNA: TGTGCCAGCTCACCACAAGCGGGCCACAATGAGCAGTTCTTC
V: TRBV18
J: TRBJ2-1
size: .
D: .

CDR3: CASSLTGTSVPGELFF
DNA: TGTGCTAGCAGCTTAACCGGGACTTCCGTCCCCGGGGAGCTGTTTTTT
V: TRBV7-7
J: TRBJ2-2
size: once
D: .

CDR3: CASSSVQLWYEQYF
DNA: TGTGCCAGCAGCTCCGTTCAGTTGTGGTACGAGCAGTACTTC
V: TRBV7-3
J: TRBJ2-7
size: .
D: .

CDR3: CASSQGVGALNNEQFF
DNA: TGTGCCAGCAGCCAAGGAGTGGGGGCACTAAACAATGAGCAGTTCTTC
V: TRBV4-2
J: TRBJ2-1
size: .
D: .

CDR3: CASRELGGGGSYTF
DNA: TGTGCCAGCAGAGAACTCGGAGGCGGGGGGAGCTACACCTTC
V: TRBV28
J: TRBJ1-2
size: .
D: .

CDR3: CASSQVGTGLDEQFF
DNA: TGCGCCAGCAGCCAAGTCGGAACAGGGTTAGATGAGCAGTTCTTC
V: TRBV4-3
J: TRBJ2-1
size: .
D: .

CDR3: CASLEDWPNEQFF
DNA: TGTGCCAGCCTGGAGGACTGGCCCAATGAGCAGTTCTTC
V: TRBV2
J: TRBJ2-1
size: .
D: .

CDR3: CASSWGQGGYEQYF
DNA: TGTGCCAGTAGTTGGGGACAGGGAGGATACGAGCAGTACTTC
V: TRBV19
J: TRBJ2-7
size: .
D: TRBD1

CDR3: CASSQGQGGETQYF
DNA: TGCGCCAGCAGCCAAGGCCAGGGGGGAGAGACCCAGTACTTC
V: TRBV5-1
J: TRBJ2-5
size: .
D: .

CDR3: CASIRQGADNQPQHF
DNA: TGTGCCAGCATCCGACAGGGGGCAGACAATCAGCCCCAGCATTTT
V: TRBV28
J: TRBJ1-5
size: .
D: TRBD1

CDR3: CASSQEGGYSEKLFF
DNA: TGCGCCAGCAGCCAAGAGGGGGGTTACAGTGAAAAACTGTTTTTT
V: TRBV4-1
J: TRBJ1-4
size: .
D: .

CDR3: CASGDRDTEAFF
DNA: TGTGCCAGCGGGGACAGGGACACTGAAGCTTTCTTT
V: TRBV6-1
J: TRBJ1-1
size: few
D: TRBD1

CDR3: CASSSPTQETQYF
DNA: TGTGCCAGCAGCTCCCCGACTCAAGAGACCCAGTACTTC
V: TRBV5-4
J: TRBJ2-5
size: few
D: .

CDR3: CASRPWGENNYGYTF
DNA: TGTGCCAGCCGCCCCTGGGGGGAAAACAACTATGGCTACACCTTC
V: TRBV27
J: TRBJ1-2
size: .
D: .

CDR3: CASTPGSGSGQPQHF
DNA: TGTGCCAGTACCCCGGGATCGGGGTCCGGTCAGCCCCAGCATTTT
V: TRBV19
J: TRBJ1-5
size: .
D: .

CDR3: CASSWTAAYEQYF
DNA: TGTGCCAGCTCCTGGACAGCGGCCTACGAGCAGTACTTC
V: TRBV11-2
J: TRBJ2-7
size: .
D: .

CDR3: CASSIATGHTDTQYF
DNA: TGTGCCAGCTCAATCGCGACAGGACACACAGATACGCAGTATTTT
V: TRBV18
J: TRBJ2-3
size: .
D: .

CDR3: CASSVSGSSYEQYF
DNA: TGTGCCAGCAGCGTGAGCGGGAGCTCCTACGAGCAGTACTTC
V: TRBV7-9
J: TRBJ2-7
size: few
D: TRBD2

CDR3: CASRTTSGGPDEQFF
DNA: TGTGCAAGTCGCACGACTAGCGGGGGGCCCGATGAGCAGTTCTTC
V: TRBV12-2
J: TRBJ2-1
size: .
D: .

CDR3: CASSLSAGRKTQYF
DNA: TGTGCCAGCAGCTTGTCGGCAGGGCGAAAGACCCAGTACTTC
V: TRBV5-6
J: TRBJ2-5
size: .
D: .

CDR3: CASSFGLAGGQGTDTQYF
DNA: TGTGCCAGCAGCTTCGGACTAGCGGGGGGCCAAGGCACAGATACGCAGTATTTT
V: TRBV7-9
J: TRBJ2-3
size: once
D: TRBD2

CDR3: CASSPLSTGYEQYF
DNA: TGTGCCAGCAGCCCTCTCTCAACAGGCTACGAGCAGTACTTC
V: TRBV28
J: TRBJ2-7
size: .
D: .

CDR3: CASSQQEYSNQPQHF
DNA: TGTGCCAGTAGTCAACAGGAGTATAGCAATCAGCCCCAGCATTTT
V: TRBV19
J: TRBJ1-5
size: .
D: .

CDR3: CASSVADGQGNADTQYF
DNA: TGTGCCAGCAGCGTAGCGGACGGACAGGGGAATGCAGATACGCAGTATTTT
V: TRBV9
J: TRBJ2-3
size: .
D: TRBD1

CDR3: CASSLRGLLYEQYF
DNA: TGTGCCAGCTCCCTGAGGGGACTCCTCTACGAGCAGTACTTC
V: TRBV18
J: TRBJ2-7
size: few
D: .

CDR3: CASSQDPDTDTQYF
DNA: TGCGCCAGCAGCCAAGACCCAGATACAGATACGCAGTATTTT
V: TRBV4-1
J: TRBJ2-3
size: once
D: .

CDR3: CASSPSGPQETQYF
DNA: TGTGCCAGCAGCCCTAGCGGCCCACAAGAGACCCAGTACTTC
V: TRBV7-3
J: TRBJ2-5
size: .
D: TRBD2

CDR3: CASSLGVGGNQPQHF
DNA: TGTGCCAGCAGCCTAGGGGTGGGGGGGAATCAGCCCCAGCATTTT
V: TRBV9
J: TRBJ1-5
size: .
D: .

CDR3: CAWSPGQGVQPQHF
DNA: TGTGCCTGGAGTCCCGGACAGGGGGTTCAGCCCCAGCATTTT
V: TRBV30
J: TRBJ1-5
size: few
D: TRBD1

CDR3: CASSLLAAETQYF
DNA: TGCGCCAGCAGCCTTCTAGCGGCAGAGACCCAGTACTTC
V: TRBV4-1
J: TRBJ2-5
size: .
D: TRBD2

CDR3: CASSLARSSGANVLTF
DNA: TGTGCCAGCAGCTTAGCGCGGAGCTCTGGGGCCAACGTCCTGACTTTC
V: TRBV7-2
J: TRBJ2-6
size: .
D: .

CDR3: CASSFRGRGDTGELFF
DNA: TGTGCCAGCAGTTTTCGAGGGAGGGGCGACACCGGGGAGCTGTTTTTT
V: TRBV27
J: TRBJ2-2
size: .
D: TRBD2

CDR3: CASPSGDNEQFF
DNA: TGTGCCAGCCCCTCGGGAGACAATGAGCAGTTCTTC
V: TRBV16
J: TRBJ2-1
size: .
D: .